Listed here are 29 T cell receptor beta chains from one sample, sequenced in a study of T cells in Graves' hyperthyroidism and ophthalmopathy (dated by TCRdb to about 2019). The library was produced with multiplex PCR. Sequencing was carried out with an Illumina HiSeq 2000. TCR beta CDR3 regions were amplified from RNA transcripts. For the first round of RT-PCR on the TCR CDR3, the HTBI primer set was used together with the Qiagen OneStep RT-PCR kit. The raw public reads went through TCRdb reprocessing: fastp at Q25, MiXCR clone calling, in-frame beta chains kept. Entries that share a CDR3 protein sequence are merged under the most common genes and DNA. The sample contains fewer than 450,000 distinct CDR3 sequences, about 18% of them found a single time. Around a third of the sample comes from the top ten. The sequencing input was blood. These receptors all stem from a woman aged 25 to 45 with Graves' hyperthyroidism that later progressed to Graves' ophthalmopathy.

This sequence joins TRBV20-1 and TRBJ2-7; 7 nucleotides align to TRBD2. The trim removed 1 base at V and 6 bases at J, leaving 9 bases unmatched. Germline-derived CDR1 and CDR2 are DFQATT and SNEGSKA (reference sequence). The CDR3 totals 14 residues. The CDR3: CSARVGEGRREQYF. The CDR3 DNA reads TGCAGTGCTAGAGTGGGGGAGGGCCGGCGCGAGCAGTACTTC.

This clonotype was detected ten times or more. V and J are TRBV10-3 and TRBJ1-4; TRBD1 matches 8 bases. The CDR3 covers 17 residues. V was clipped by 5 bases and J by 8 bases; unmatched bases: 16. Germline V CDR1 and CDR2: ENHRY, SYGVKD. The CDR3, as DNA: TGTGCCATCAGTCCCCGGGACAGGCATACTTTAGGGGAAAAACTGTTTTTT. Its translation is CAISPRDRHTLGEKLFF.

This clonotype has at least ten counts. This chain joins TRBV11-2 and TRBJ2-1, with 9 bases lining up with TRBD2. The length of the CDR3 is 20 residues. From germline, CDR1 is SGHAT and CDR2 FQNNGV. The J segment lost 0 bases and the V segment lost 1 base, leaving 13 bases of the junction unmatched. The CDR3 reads CASSLGSRWASGISYNEQFF. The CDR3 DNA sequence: TGTGCCAGCAGCTTAGGTTCGCGTTGGGCTAGCGGGATCTCCTACAATGAGCAGTTCTTC.

The CDR3 DNA reads TGTGCCAGCAGTGAAGCCGGACTAGCGGGAGCCACAGATACGCAGTATTTT. Translated, it gives CASSEAGLAGATDTQYF. The chain carries TRBV6-1 and TRBJ2-3; 13 bases are shared with TRBD2. CDR3 length: 17 amino acids. Losses at the gene ends were 0 bases for V and 2 bases for J; bases not matched to a gene: 2. The V gene's germline CDR1 is MNHNS and CDR2 SASEGT.

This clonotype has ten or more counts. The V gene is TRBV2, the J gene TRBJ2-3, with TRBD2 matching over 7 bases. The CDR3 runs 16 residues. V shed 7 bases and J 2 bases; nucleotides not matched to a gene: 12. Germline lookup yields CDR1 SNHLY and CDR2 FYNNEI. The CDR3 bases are TGTGCCAGCAAGCAAGGGATGGGAGGGTCCACAGATACGCAGTATTTT. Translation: CASKQGMGGSTDTQYF.

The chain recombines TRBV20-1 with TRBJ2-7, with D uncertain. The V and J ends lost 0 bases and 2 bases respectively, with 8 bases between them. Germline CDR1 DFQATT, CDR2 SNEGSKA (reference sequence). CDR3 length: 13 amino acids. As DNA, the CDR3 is TGCAGTGCTAGAGACTACGTGGCCTACGAGCAGTACTTC. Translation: CSARDYVAYEQYF.

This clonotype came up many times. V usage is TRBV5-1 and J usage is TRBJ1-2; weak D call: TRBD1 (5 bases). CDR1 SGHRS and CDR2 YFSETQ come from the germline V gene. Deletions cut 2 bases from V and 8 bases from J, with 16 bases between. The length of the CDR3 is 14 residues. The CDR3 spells CASSFDSFPTGYTF. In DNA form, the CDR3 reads TGCGCCAGCAGCTTCGACAGTTTTCCGACAGGCTACACCTTC.

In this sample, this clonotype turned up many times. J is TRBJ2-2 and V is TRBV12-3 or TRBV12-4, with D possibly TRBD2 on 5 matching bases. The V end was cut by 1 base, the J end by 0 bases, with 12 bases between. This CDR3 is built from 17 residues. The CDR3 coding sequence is TGTGCCAGCAGTTTAGTCGGAACGGGAACGAACACCGGGGAGCTGTTTTTT. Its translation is CASSLVGTGTNTGELFF.

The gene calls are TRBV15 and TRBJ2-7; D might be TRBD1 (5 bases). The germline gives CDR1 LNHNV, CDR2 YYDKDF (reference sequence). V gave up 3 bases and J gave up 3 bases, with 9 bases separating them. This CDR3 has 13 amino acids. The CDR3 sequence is CATSSDRDYEQYF. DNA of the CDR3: TGTGCCACCAGCAGCGACAGAGACTACGAGCAGTACTTC.

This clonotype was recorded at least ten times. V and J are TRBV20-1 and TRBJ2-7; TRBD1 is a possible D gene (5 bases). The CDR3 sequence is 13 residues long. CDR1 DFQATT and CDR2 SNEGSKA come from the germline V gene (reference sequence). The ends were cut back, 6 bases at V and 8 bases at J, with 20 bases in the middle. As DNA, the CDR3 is TGCAGTGCCCCAGTCTCAGGGCAACCAAAGCAGTACTTC. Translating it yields CSAPVSGQPKQYF.

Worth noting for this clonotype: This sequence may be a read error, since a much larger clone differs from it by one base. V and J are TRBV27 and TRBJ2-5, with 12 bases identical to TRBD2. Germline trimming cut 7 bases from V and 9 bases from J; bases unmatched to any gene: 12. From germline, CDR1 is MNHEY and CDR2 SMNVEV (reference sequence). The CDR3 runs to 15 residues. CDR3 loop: CASKGLAGSWEAQYF. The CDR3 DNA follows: TGTGCCAGCAAAGGACTAGCGGGGAGTTGGGAGGCCCAGTACTTC.

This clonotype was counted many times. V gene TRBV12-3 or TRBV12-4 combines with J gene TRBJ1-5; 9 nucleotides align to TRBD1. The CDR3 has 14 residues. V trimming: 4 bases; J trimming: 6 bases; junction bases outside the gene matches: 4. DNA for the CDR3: TGTGCCAGCAGTTCTACAGGGGGCAGTCAGCCCCAGCATTTT. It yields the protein CASSSTGGSQPQHF.

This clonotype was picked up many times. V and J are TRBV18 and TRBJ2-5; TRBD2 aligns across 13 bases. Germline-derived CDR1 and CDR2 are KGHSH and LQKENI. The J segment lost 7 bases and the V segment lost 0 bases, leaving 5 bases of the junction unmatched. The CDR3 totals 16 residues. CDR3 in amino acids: CASSPPQGLAGLTQYF. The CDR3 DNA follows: TGTGCCAGCTCACCACCTCAGGGACTAGCGGGGTTGACCCAGTACTTC.

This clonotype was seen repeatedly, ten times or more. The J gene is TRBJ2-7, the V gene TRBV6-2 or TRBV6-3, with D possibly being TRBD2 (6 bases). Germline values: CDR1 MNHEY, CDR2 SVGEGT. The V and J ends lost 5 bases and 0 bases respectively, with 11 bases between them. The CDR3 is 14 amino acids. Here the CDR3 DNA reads TGTGCCAGCAGTCGGGACTCAGCCTCCTACGAGCAGTACTTC. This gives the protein CASSRDSASYEQYF.

The chain's CDR3 is CASSLGAAGSRYNEQFF. CDR3 DNA sequence: TGTGCCAGCAGCTTAGGGGCCGCGGGGTCGCGGTACAATGAGCAGTTCTTC. J is TRBJ2-1 and V is TRBV7-9; a possible D gene is TRBD2 (6 bases). The CDR3 has 17 amino acids. CDR1 is SEHNR, CDR2 FQNEAQ, per germline (reference sequence). The germline V and J ends were trimmed by 1 base and 4 bases, with 17 bases remaining between them. Full variable domain (missing parts from reference TRBV7-9 and TRBJ2-1): DTGVSQNPRHKITKRGQNVTFRCDPISEHNRLYWYRQTLGQGPEFLTYFQNEAQLEKSRLLSDRFSAERPKGSFSTLEIQRTEQGDSAMYLCASSLGAAGSRYNEQFFGPGTRLTVL.

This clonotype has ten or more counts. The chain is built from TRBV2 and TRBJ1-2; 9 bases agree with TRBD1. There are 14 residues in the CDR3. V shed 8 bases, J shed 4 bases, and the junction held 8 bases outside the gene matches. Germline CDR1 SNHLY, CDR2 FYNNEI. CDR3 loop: CASQTGTGIYGYTF. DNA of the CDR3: TGTGCCAGCCAAACCGGGACAGGGATCTATGGCTACACCTTC. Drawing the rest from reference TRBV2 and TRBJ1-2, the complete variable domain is EPEVTQTPSHQVTQMGQEVILRCVPISNHLYFYWYRQILGQKVEFLVSFYNNEISEKSEIFDDQFSVERPDGSNFTLKIRSTKLEDSAMYFCASQTGTGIYGYTFGSGTRLTVV.

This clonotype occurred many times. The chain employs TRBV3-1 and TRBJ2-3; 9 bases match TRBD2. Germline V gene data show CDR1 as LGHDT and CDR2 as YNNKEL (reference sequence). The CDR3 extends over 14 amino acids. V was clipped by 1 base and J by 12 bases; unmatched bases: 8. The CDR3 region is CASSQGASGVIQYF. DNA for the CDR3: TGTGCCAGCAGCCAAGGGGCTAGCGGGGTGATTCAGTATTTT.

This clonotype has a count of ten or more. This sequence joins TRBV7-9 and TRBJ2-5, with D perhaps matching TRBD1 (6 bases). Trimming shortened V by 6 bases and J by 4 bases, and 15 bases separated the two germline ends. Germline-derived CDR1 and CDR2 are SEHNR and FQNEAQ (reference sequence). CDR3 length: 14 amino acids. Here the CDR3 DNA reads TGTGCCAGCAGTTACGCGAACAGGGCAGAGACCCAGTACTTC. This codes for CASSYANRAETQYF.

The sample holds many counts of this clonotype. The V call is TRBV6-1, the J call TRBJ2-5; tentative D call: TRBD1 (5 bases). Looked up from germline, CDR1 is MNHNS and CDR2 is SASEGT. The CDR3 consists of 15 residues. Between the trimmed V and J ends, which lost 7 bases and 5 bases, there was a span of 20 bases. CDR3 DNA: TGTGCCAGCACCGAAAAGGGTTCCAGGGTGGAGACCCAGTACTTC. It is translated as CASTEKGSRVETQYF.

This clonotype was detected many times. CDR3 nucleotides: TGTGCCAGCAGTGTAGAAAGACAGGGATGGGAGACCCAGTACTTC. Encoded protein: CASSVERQGWETQYF. The rearrangement links TRBV6-1 to TRBJ2-5; 7 nucleotides line up with TRBD1. CDR3 size: 15 residues. Germline-derived CDR1 and CDR2 are MNHNS and SASEGT. V lost 4 bases to trimming and J lost 5 bases; unmatched junction nucleotides: 10.

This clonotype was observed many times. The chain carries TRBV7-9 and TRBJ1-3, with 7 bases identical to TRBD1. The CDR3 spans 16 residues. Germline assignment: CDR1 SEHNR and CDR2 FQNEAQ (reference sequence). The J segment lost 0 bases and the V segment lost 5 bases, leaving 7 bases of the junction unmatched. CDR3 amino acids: CASSARQGNSGNTIYF. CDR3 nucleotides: TGTGCCAGCAGCGCCCGACAGGGAAACTCTGGAAACACCATATATTTT.

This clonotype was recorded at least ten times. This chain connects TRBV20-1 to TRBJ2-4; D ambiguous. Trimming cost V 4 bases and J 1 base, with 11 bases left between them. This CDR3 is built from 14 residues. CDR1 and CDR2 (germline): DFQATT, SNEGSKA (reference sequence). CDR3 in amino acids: CSAKHSLAKNIQYF. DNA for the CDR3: TGCAGTGCTAAACATTCACTGGCCAAAAACATTCAGTACTTC.

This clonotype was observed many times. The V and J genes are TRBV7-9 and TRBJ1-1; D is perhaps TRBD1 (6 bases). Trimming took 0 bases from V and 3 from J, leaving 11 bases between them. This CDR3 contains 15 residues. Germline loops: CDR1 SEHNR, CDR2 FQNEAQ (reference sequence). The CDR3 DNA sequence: TGTGCCAGCAGCTTAGCGACAGGTGGGCACACTGAAGCTTTCTTT. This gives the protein CASSLATGGHTEAFF.

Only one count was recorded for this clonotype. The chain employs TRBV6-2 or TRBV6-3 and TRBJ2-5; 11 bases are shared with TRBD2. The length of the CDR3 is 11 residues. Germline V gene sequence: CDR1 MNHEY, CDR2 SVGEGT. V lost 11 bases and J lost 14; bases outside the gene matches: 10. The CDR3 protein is CACKPGLAEYF. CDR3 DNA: TGTGCCTGCAAGCCGGGACTAGCGGAATACTTC.

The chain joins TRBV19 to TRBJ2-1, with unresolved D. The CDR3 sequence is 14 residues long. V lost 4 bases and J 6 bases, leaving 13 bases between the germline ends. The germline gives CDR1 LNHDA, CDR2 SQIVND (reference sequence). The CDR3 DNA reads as TGTGCCAGTAGTACCTTCTCTTCGTCCAATGAGCAGTTCTTC. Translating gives CASSTFSSSNEQFF.

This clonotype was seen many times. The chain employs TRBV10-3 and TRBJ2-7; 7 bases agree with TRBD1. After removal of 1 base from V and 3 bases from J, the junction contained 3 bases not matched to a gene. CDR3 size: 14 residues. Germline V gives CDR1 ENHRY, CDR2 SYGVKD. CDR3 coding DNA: TGTGCCATCAGTGAGTACAGGGGTAGCTACGAGCAGTACTTC. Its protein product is CAISEYRGSYEQYF.

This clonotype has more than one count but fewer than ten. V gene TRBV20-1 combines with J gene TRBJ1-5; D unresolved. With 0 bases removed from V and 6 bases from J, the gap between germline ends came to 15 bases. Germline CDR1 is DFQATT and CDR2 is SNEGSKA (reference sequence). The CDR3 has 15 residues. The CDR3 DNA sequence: TGCAGTGCTAGAGATTTGGGATGGGGATTTCAGCCCCAGCATTTT. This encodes CSARDLGWGFQPQHF.

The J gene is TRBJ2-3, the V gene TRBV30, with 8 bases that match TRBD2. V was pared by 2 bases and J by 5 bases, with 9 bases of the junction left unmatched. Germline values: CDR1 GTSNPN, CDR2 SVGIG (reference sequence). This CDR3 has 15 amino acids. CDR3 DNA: TGTGCCTGGAGTCGGGGGCTAGCGGGTGTAGATACGCAGTATTTT. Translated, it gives CAWSRGLAGVDTQYF. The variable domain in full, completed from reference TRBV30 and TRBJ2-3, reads SQTIHQWPATLVQPVGSPLSLECTVEGTSNPNLYWYRQAAGRGLQLLFYSVGIGQISSEVPQNLSASRPQDRQFILSSKKLLLSDSGFYLCAWSRGLAGVDTQYFGPGTRLTVL.

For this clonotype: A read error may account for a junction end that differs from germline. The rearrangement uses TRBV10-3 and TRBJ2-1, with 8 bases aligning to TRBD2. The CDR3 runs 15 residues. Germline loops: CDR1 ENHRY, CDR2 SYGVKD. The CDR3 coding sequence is TGTGCCACACGGGGGGGGGAGGGCTATTACAATGAACAGTTCTTC. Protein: CATRGGEGYYNEQFF.